The T cell receptor beta chain under discussion was sequenced for a study of Ad26.COV2.S vaccination and SARS-CoV-2 variants. Study in general: The donor was enrolled in the Ad26.COV2.S arm of the COV1001 trial. Participants got Ad26.COV2.S intramuscularly, once or twice 56 days apart.

Concerning this clone: Its antigen is unknown.

The CDR3 extends over 16 amino acids. CDR1 is MNHEY and CDR2 is SVGAGI in the germline V gene. The J segment lost 0 bases and the V segment lost 0 bases, leaving 5 bases of the junction unmatched. Broader study findings: It was vaccine recipients, not placebo recipients, who had the higher spike-specific TCR breadth. Estimates derived from TCR breadth and depth analyses may have underestimated total T cell responses.

Treatment reported: roughly 19 received Ad26.COV2.S at low or high dose, single or two shots; 5 received placebo; per-sample allocation not given. It was on day 63 after the first vaccine or placebo injection that samples were taken. The assay was immunoSEQ multiplex PCR, and TCRdb's table has in-frame clones only and misses some. The data contain around 300,000 clones, about 87% of them seen just once; the ten biggest clones take up around 6.4%. The genes are TRBV6-5 and TRBJ2-7, with 7 positions matching TRBD1. The clonotype comes from a person between 18 and 65 years old who received the Ad26.COV2.S COVID-19 vaccine or a placebo. Sequencing was performed on peripheral blood, taken in a trial of Ad26.COV2.S vaccine versus placebo. The CDR3 DNA sequence: TGTGCCAGCAGTTACTCGCACAGGGGCCTCTCCTACGAGCAGTACTTC. Protein: CASSYSHRGLSYEQYF.